Sequencing of this T cell receptor (beta chain) was carried out in a study of blood T cell repertoires in COVID-19. Study information: Collection of acute and convalescent COVID-19 samples took place in the United States, Italy and Spain.

V shed 3 bases, J shed 8 bases, and the junction held 6 bases outside the gene matches. The V gene's germline CDR1 is KGHSH and CDR2 LQKENI. This CDR3 spans 15 amino acids. Those who participated ranged in age from roughly 18 to 100 years and resided in about two dozen US areas. Clinical history reported by participants formed the basis on which cohorts were assigned. Produced via immunoSEQ multiplex PCR; TCRdb's table is partial and in-frame only. The sample lists 130,000 to 150,000 clones; 80% to 85% were seen once. The chain joins TRBV18 to TRBJ1-6, with 8 positions matching TRBD1. The sequence came from a woman aged 50 to 60 who had been exposed to COVID-19. The sequencing sample was made of PBMCs or T cells enriched from blood (not recorded which). CDR3 loop: CASSPVLQGDSPLHF. Written as DNA, the CDR3 is TGTGCCAGCTCACCCGTCTTACAGGGGGATTCACCCCTCCACTTT.